This T cell receptor beta chain was profiled in a study of T cell repertoires in cytomegalovirus infection. Turning to the study itself: The authors used CMV epitopes that were HLA-C-restricted (recently identified) and HLA-B-restricted (well studied). CMV infection plus the matching HLA type was flagged by public TCR beta signatures. Regarding the study as a whole: Clonotype analysis showed dominance of the ex vivo response by HLA-C-restricted CMV-specific TCR beta clonotypes.

As regards this clonotype: As yet, its antigen is unknown.

TCRdb fed the reads into MiXCR, producing one record per CDR3 protein. This sample has tens of thousands of distinct CDR3 sequences, with 20% to 25% found just once. V lost 5 bases to trimming and J lost 4 bases; unmatched junction nucleotides: 5. The germline gives CDR1 MNHEY, CDR2 SVGEGT. CDR3 length: 15 residues. The TCR sequence derives from a human donor in good health (CMV status not recorded). Some clones in this sample may be carry-over from other donors' samples. The source material was CD8+ T cells from cultured PBMCs, sampled from culture after CMV antigen stimulation. The chain is built from TRBV6-2 or TRBV6-3 and TRBJ2-2, with 9 bases matching TRBD2. CDR3 coding DNA: TGTGCCAGCAGTGGCGGGAGGGCCCCCACCGGGGAGCTGTTTTTT. Translated: CASSGGRAPTGELFF.